The 14 T cell receptor beta chains below were found in one sample sequenced in a study of blood T cell repertoires in COVID-19. Profiled with immunoSEQ multiplex PCR; TCRdb holds only in-frame clones, not every one. The data contain 650,000 to 800,000 clones, 70% to 90% of them seen just once; the ten biggest clones take up approximately 0.3%. Sequencing was performed on peripheral blood. The receptors were sampled from a woman between 18 and 29 years old with acute or convalescent COVID-19.

V gene TRBV6-6 combines with J gene TRBJ1-4, with no clear D. The V gene's germline CDR1 is MNHNY and CDR2 SVGAGI (reference sequence). The length of the CDR3 is 15 residues. The ends were cut back, 5 bases at V and 6 bases at J, with 16 bases in the middle. Here the CDR3 reads CASSPRDTLYEKLFF. CDR3 in DNA: TGTGCCAGCAGTCCCCGCGACACGTTATATGAAAAACTGTTTTTT.

J is TRBJ1-4 and V is TRBV14; D not certain. The CDR3 extends over 14 amino acids. Germline V gives CDR1 SGHDN, CDR2 FVKESK. The V end was cut by 1 base, the J end by 10 bases, with 13 bases between. The CDR3 nucleotides are TGTGCCAGCAGCCAAGCCATTGGGGAGGGAAAACTGTTTTTT. It is translated as CASSQAIGEGKLFF. Filled out from reference TRBV14 and TRBJ1-4, the complete variable domain reads EAGVTQFPSHSVIEKGQTVTLRCDPISGHDNLYWYRRVMGKEIKFLLHFVKESKQDESGMPNNRFLAERTGGTYSTLKVQPAELEDSGVYFCASSQAIGEGKLFFGSGTQLSVL.

The chain couples TRBV6-1 to TRBJ1-6; TRBD1 might be the D (5 bases). Per the germline V gene, CDR1 is MNHNS and CDR2 is SASEGT. The CDR3 length is 15 residues. V was cut by 3 bases and J by 7 bases, with 13 bases left in between. The CDR3 DNA reads TGTGCCAGCAGTGACAGGGTTCGTAGGAATTCACCCCTCCACTTT. It specifies CASSDRVRRNSPLHF.

The chain is built from TRBV5-1 and TRBJ2-1; D possibly corresponds to TRBD2 (5 bases). Germline assignment: CDR1 SGHRS and CDR2 YFSETQ. The germline V and J ends were trimmed by 4 bases and 8 bases, with 19 bases remaining between them. The CDR3 is made up of 15 amino acids. The CDR3 spells CASSRGQDLAYEQFF. The CDR3 DNA is TGCGCCAGCAGCCGCGGGCAGGACCTGGCATATGAGCAGTTCTTC.

CDR3 bases: TGTGCCAGCGTAACAGGGGCAAGGAACACTGAAGCTTTCTTT. Its translation: CASVTGARNTEAFF. The J gene is TRBJ1-1, the V gene TRBV7-2, with 7 bases aligning to TRBD1. Germline lookup yields CDR1 SGHTA and CDR2 FQGNSA. This CDR3 is 14 amino acids long. Losses at the gene ends were 8 bases for V and 1 base for J; bases not matched to a gene: 7.

The V gene is TRBV5-4, the J gene TRBJ1-2, with a weak D call TRBD1 (5 bases). CDR3 length: 14 residues. Germline lookup yields CDR1 SGHNT and CDR2 YYREEE (reference sequence). With 2 bases removed from V and 4 bases from J, the gap between germline ends came to 12 bases. CDR3 protein: CASSFKGLSYGYTF. The CDR3 DNA is TGTGCCAGCAGCTTTAAGGGGTTAAGCTATGGCTACACCTTC. The variable domain in full, completed from reference TRBV5-4 and TRBJ1-2, reads ETGVTQSPTHLIKTRGQQVTLRCSSQSGHNTVSWYQQALGQGPQFIFQYYREEENGRGNFPPRFSGLQFPNYSSELNVNALELDDSALYLCASSFKGLSYGYTFGSGTRLTVV.

The CDR3 coding sequence is TGTGCCAGCACTCGCTCCCGGGAGACAACGTATGGCTACACCTTC. Residues: CASTRSRETTYGYTF. V gene TRBV6-5 combines with J gene TRBJ1-2; no firm D call. There are 15 residues in the CDR3. Trimming took off 7 bases at V and 5 bases at J, with 20 bases between the two ends. Germline CDR1 reads MNHEY; CDR2 reads SVGAGI.

The chain couples TRBV27 to TRBJ2-1, with unresolved D. With 4 bases removed from V and 3 bases from J, the gap between germline ends came to 4 bases. This CDR3 contains 12 residues. Germline CDR1 MNHEY, CDR2 SMNVEV (reference sequence). This chain's CDR3 is CASSSVYNEQFF. CDR3 DNA sequence: TGTGCCAGCAGTTCTGTCTACAATGAGCAGTTCTTC.

This sequence joins TRBV5-1 and TRBJ2-7; unclear D gene. V was shortened by 0 bases and J by 5 bases, with 12 bases between the two germline ends. The germline V gene has CDR1 SGHRS and CDR2 YFSETQ. The CDR3 sequence is 14 residues long. The CDR3 is CASSLGQAAHEQYF. The CDR3, as DNA: TGCGCCAGCAGCTTGGGGCAGGCTGCCCACGAGCAGTACTTC.

The genes are TRBV2 and TRBJ2-7; a possible D gene is TRBD1 (5 bases). The V end was cut by 1 base, the J end by 7 bases, with 5 bases between. The V gene's germline CDR1 is SNHLY and CDR2 FYNNEI. The CDR3 covers 11 residues. CDR3 sequence (DNA): TGTGCCAGCAGTGAAGAGGGGGAGCAGTACTTC. This gives the protein CASSEEGEQYF. Variable domain in full (rest from reference TRBV2 and TRBJ2-7): EPEVTQTPSHQVTQMGQEVILRCVPISNHLYFYWYRQILGQKVEFLVSFYNNEISEKSEIFDDQFSVERPDGSNFTLKIRSTKLEDSAMYFCASSEEGEQYFGPGTRLTVT.

The chain combines TRBV9 with TRBJ1-2; D ambiguous. From germline, CDR1 is SGDLS and CDR2 YYNGEE. The length of the CDR3 is 15 residues. The V gene lost 4 bases and the J gene lost 5 bases, with 18 bases spanning the gap. The chain's CDR3 is CASSPRTGERYGYTF. The DNA for the CDR3 is TGTGCCAGCAGCCCCCGGACCGGGGAGAGGTATGGCTACACCTTC.

The genes are TRBV10-3 and TRBJ1-6, with TRBD1 as a possible D gene (5 bases). The length of the CDR3 is 14 residues. CDR1 ENHRY and CDR2 SYGVKD come from the germline V gene. The CDR3 sequence is CAVRQGFSGSPLHF. The CDR3 coding sequence is TGTGCTGTGCGGCAGGGTTTTTCAGGGTCACCCCTCCACTTT.

The rearrangement uses TRBV19 and TRBJ1-2; 8 bases line up with TRBD1. This CDR3 spans 16 amino acids. After removal of 1 base from V and 4 bases from J, the junction contained 8 bases not matched to a gene. CDR1 is LNHDA, CDR2 SQIVND, per germline (reference sequence). In DNA form, the CDR3 reads TGTGCCAGTAGTATAGCCCCTGGACAGGGTCCCTATGGCTACACCTTC. This codes for CASSIAPGQGPYGYTF. Full variable domain (rest looked up from reference TRBV19 and TRBJ1-2): DGGITQSPKYLFRKEGQNVTLSCEQNLNHDAMYWYRQDPGQGLRLIYYSQIVNDFQKGDIAEGYSVSREKKESFPLTVTSAQKNPTAFYLCASSIAPGQGPYGYTFGSGTRLTVV.

The chain uses TRBV24-1 and TRBJ2-3; 14 bases align to TRBD2. J lost 6 bases, V lost 4 bases, and 5 bases had no gene match. Germline assignment: CDR1 KGHDR and CDR2 SFDVKD. This CDR3 has 16 residues. CDR3 nucleotides: TGTGCCACCAGTGACCCGACTAGCGGGGGGGCTGATACGCAGTATTTT. It encodes CATSDPTSGGADTQYF.